What follows describes a single T cell receptor (beta chain). This entry comes from a study of shared clonotypes between healthy human individuals. Trimming shortened V by 6 bases and J by 5 bases, and 10 bases separated the two germline ends. The length of the CDR3 is 13 residues. Germline assignment: CDR1 MNHEY and CDR2 SVGAGI. The table came from immunoSEQ multiplex PCR; TCRdb's copy has only in-frame clones and leaves some out. The profile covers 550,000 to 800,000 clones, with 90% appearing a single time and roughly 36% taken by the ten largest. The receptor's source is a man between 18 and 29 years old in good health. Some clones in this sample may be carry-over from other donors' samples. Sequencing was carried out using memory CD8+ T cells from PBMCs. Documented subset: CD45RO+ cells pooled with CCR7-negative TemRA cells. The V call is TRBV6-5, the J call TRBJ1-4; D remains ambiguous. This CDR3 is CASSPGGNEKLFF. In DNA form, the CDR3 reads TGTGCCAGCAGCCCGGGCGGGAATGAAAAACTGTTTTTT.